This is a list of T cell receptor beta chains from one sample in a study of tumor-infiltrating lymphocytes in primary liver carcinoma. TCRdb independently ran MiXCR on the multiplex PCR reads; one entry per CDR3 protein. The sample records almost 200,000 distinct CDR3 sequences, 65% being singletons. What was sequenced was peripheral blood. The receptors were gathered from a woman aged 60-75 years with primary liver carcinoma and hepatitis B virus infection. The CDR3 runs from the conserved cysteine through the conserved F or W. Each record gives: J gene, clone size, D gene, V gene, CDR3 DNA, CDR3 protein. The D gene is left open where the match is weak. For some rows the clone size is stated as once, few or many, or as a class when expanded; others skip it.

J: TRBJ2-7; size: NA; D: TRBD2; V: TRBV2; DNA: TGTGCCAGCAGTGGAGGGACTAGCGAAACCTACGAGCAGTACTTC; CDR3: CASSGGTSETYEQYF
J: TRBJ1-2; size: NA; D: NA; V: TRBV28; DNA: TGTGCCAGCAGACCGGGGACCTTCGCGGAAGGCTACACCTTC; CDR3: CASRPGTFAEGYTF
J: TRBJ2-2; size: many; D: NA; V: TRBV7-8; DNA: TGTGCCAGCAGTCGGACTCTATCCACCGGGGAGCTGTTTTTT; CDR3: CASSRTLSTGELFF
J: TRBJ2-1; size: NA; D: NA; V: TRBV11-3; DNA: TGTGCCAGCAGCTTAGGAGACAGCAACGAACAGTTATTC; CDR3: CASSLGDSNEQLF
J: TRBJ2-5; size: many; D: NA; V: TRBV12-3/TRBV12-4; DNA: TGTGCCAGCAGTCCTTGGGGGAGCCAAGAGACCCAGTACTTC; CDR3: CASSPWGSQETQYF
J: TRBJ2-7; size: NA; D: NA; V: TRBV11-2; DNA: TGTGCCAGTACCCTAGAGAGGGTTGGCTACGAGCAGTACTTC; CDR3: CASTLERVGYEQYF
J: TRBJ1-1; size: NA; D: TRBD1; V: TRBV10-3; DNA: TGTGCCATCGGTACCGGGACAGGGGGCACTGAAGCTTTCTTT; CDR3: CAIGTGTGGTEAFF
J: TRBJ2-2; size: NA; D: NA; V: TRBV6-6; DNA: TGTGCTAGCAGTTATAAACGATGGGGGAACGCGAACACCGGGGAGCTGTTTTTT; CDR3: CASSYKRWGNANTGELFF
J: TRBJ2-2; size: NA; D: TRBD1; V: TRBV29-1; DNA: TGCAGCGTTTCCCGGGACAGCAAGACCGGGGAGCTGTTCTTT; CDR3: CSVSRDSKTGELFF
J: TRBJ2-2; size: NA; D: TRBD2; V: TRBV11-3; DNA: TGTGCCGGCAGCACAAAGGGCGGGAGGGACACCGGGGAGCTGTTTTTT; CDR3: CAGSTKGGRDTGELFF
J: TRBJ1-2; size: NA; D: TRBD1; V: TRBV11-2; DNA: TGTGCCAGCAGCCTTACCCGGGGCATCGCAGGGGGTAAACACTATGGCTACACCTTC; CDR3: CASSLTRGIAGGKHYGYTF